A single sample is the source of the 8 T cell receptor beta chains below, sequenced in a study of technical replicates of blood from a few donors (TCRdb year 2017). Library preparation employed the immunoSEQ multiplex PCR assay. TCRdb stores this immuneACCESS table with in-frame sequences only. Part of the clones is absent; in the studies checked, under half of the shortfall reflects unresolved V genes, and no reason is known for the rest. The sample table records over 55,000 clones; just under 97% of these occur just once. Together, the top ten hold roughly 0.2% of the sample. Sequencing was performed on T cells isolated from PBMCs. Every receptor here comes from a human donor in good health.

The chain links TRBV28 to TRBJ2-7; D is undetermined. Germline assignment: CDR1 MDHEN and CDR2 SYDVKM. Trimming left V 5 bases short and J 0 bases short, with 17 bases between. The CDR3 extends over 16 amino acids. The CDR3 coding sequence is TGTGCCAGCAGTCTGACGTGGGCCACGAGCTCCTACGAGCAGTACTTC. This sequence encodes CASSLTWATSSYEQYF.

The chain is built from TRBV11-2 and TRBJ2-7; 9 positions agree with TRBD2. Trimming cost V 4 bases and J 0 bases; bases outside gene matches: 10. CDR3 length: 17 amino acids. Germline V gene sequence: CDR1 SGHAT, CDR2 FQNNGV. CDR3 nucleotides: TGTGCCAGCAGCTACCCAAATAGCGGGGGTGCCTCCTACGAGCAGTACTTC. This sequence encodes CASSYPNSGGASYEQYF. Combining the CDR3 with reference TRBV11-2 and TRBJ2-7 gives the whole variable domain EAGVAQSPRYKIIEKRQSVAFWCNPISGHATLYWYQQILGQGPKLLIQFQNNGVVDDSQLPKDRFSAERLKGVDSTLKIQPAKLEDSAVYLCASSYPNSGGASYEQYFGPGTRLTVT.

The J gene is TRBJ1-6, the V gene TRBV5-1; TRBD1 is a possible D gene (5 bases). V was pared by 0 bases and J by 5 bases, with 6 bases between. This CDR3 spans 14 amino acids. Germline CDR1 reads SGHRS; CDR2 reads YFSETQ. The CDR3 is CASSLGTNNSPLHF. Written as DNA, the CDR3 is TGCGCCAGCAGCTTGGGGACAAATAATTCACCCCTCCACTTT.

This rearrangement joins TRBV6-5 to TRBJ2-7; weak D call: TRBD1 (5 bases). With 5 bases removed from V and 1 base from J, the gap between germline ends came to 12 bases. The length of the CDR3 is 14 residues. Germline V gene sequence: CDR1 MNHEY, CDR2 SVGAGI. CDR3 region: CASSPIRGSYEQYF. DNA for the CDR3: TGTGCCAGCAGTCCCATTAGGGGTTCCTACGAGCAGTACTTC.

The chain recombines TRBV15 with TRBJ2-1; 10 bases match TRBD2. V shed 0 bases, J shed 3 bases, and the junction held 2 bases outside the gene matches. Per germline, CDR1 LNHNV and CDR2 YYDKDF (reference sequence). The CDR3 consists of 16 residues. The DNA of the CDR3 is TGTGCCACCAGCAGAGACGGACTAGCGGTCTACAATGAGCAGTTCTTC. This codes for CATSRDGLAVYNEQFF.

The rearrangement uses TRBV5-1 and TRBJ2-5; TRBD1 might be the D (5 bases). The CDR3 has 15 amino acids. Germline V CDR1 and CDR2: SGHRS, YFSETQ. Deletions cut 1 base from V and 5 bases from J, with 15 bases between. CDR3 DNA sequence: TGCGCCAGCAGCTTGAGGGCAGGGCTCGTGGAGACCCAGTACTTC. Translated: CASSLRAGLVETQYF.

The CDR3 sequence is CASSRQGNYGYTF. CDR3 coding DNA: TGTGCCAGCAGTAGACAGGGTAACTATGGCTACACCTTC. The J gene is TRBJ1-2, the V gene TRBV2; 7 bases are a match to TRBD1. Germline CDR1 reads SNHLY; CDR2 reads FYNNEI. The trim removed 5 bases at V and 1 base at J, leaving 1 base unmatched. The CDR3 runs 13 residues.

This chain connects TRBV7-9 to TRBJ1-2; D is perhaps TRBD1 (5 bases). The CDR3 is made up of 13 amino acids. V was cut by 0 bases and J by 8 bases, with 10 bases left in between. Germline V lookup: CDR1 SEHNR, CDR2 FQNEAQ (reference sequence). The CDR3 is CASSLAGDGGYTF. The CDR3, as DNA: TGTGCCAGCAGCTTAGCAGGGGATGGCGGCTACACCTTC.